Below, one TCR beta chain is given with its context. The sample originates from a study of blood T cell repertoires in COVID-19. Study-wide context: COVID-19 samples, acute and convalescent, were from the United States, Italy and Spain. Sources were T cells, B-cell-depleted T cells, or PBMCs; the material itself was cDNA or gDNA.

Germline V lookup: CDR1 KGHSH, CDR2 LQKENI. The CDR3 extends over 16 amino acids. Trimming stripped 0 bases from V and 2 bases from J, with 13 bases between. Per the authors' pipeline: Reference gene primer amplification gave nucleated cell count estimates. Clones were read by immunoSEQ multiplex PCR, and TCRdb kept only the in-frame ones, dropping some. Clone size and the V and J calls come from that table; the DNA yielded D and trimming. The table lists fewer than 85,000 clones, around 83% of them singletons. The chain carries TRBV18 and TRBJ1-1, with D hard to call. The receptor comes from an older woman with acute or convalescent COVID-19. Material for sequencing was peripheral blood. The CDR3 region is CASSPPARKANTEAFF. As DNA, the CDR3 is TGTGCCAGCTCACCACCGGCGCGGAAGGCAAACACTGAAGCTTTCTTT.